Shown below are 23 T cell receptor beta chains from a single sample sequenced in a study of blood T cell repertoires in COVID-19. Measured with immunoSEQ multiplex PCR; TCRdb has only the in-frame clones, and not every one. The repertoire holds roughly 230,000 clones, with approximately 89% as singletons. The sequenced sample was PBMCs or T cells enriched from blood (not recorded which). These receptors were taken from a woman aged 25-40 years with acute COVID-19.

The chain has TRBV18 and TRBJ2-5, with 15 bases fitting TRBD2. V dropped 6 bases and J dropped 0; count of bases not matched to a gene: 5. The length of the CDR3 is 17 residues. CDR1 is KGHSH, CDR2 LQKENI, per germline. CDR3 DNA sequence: TGTGCCAGCTCTCCGAGGACTAGCGGGGGGGACCAAGAGACCCAGTACTTC. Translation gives CASSPRTSGGDQETQYF.

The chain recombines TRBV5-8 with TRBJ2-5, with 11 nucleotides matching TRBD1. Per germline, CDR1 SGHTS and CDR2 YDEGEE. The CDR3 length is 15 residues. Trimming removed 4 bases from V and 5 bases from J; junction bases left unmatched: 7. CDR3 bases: TGTGCCAGCAGCCGCCGGACAGGGGGCTCGGAGACCCAGTACTTC. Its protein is CASSRRTGGSETQYF. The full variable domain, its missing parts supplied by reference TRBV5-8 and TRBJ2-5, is EAGVTQSPTHLIKTRGQQATLRCSPISGHTSVYWYQQALGLGLQFLLWYDEGEERNRGNFPPRFSGRQFPNYSSELNVNALELEDSALYLCASSRRTGGSETQYFGPGTRLLVL.

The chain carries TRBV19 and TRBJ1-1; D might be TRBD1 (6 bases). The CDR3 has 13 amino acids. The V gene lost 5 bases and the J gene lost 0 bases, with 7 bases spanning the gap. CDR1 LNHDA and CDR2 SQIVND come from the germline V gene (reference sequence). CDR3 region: CASSDRLNTEAFF. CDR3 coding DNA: TGTGCCAGTAGTGACAGGCTGAACACTGAAGCTTTCTTT.

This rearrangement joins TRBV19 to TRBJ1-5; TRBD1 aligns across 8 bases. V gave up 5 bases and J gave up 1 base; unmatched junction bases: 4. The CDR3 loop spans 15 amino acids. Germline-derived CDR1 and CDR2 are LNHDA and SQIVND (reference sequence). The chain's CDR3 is CASSQGAGSNQPQHF. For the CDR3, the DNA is TGTGCCAGTAGTCAGGGGGCGGGGAGCAATCAGCCCCAGCATTTT.

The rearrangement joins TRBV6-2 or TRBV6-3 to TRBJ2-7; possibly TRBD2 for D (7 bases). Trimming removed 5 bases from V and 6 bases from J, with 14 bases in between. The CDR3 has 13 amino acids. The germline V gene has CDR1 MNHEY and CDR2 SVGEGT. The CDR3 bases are TGTGCCAGCAGTGCGGGGGCGCTACCCGAGCAGTACTTC. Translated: CASSAGALPEQYF.

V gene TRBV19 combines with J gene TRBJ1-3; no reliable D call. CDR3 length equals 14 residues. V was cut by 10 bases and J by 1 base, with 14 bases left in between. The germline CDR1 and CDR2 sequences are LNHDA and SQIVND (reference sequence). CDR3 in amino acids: CATQFSGSGNTIYF. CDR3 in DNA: TGTGCCACCCAATTTTCAGGATCTGGAAACACCATATATTTT.

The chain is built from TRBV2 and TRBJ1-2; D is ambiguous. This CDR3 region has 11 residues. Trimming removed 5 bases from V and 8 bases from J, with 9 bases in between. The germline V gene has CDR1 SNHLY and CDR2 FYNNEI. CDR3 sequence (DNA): TGTGCCAGCAGTTTAACTAGGGGCTACACCTTC. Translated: CASSLTRGYTF.

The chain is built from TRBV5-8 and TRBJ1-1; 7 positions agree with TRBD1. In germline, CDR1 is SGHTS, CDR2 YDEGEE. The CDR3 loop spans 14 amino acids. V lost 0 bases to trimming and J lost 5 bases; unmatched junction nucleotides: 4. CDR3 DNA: TGTGCCAGCAGCTTGGACAGGGGCTGGACTGAAGCTTTCTTT. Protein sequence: CASSLDRGWTEAFF.

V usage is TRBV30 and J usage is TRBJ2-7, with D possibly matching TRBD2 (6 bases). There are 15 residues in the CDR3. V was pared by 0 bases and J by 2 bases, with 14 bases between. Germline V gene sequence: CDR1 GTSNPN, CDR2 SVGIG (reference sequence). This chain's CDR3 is CAWSVRGAATYEQYF. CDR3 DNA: TGTGCCTGGAGTGTACGCGGGGCTGCCACCTACGAGCAGTACTTC.

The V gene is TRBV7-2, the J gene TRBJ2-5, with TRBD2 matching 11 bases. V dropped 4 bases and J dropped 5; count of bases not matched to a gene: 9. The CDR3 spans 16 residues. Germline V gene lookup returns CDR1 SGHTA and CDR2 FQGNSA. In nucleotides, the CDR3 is TGTGCCAGCAGCTCGACCCGACTAGCGGGGTTGGAGACCCAGTACTTC. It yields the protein CASSSTRLAGLETQYF.

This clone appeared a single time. CDR3 region: CASSPVGRDSNEKLFF. CDR3 in DNA: TGCGCCAGCAGCCCGGTTGGTAGGGACAGTAATGAAAAACTGTTTTTT. The chain has TRBV5-1 and TRBJ1-4, with 7 bases lining up with TRBD1. The CDR3 length is 16 residues. The J segment lost 4 bases and the V segment lost 4 bases, leaving 10 bases of the junction unmatched. Germline lookup yields CDR1 SGHRS and CDR2 YFSETQ.

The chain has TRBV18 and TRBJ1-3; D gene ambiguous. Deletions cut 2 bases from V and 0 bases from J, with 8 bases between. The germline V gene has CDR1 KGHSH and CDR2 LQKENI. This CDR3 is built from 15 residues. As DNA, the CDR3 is TGTGCCAGCTCACCAGGGCTCGGCTCTGGAAACACCATATATTTT. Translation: CASSPGLGSGNTIYF.

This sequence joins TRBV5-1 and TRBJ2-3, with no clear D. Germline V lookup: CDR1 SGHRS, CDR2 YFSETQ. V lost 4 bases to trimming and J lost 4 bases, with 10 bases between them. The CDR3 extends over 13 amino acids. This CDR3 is CASSTPPADTQYF. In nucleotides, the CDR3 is TGCGCCAGCAGCACACCGCCCGCAGATACGCAGTATTTT.

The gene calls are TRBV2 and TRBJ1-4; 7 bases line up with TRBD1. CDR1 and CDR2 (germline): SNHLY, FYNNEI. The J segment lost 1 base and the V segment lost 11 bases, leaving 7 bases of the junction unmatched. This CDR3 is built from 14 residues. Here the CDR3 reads CAQRRDRTNEKLFF. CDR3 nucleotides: TGTGCCCAACGGCGGGACAGAACTAATGAAAAACTGTTTTTT.

In DNA form, the CDR3 reads TGTGCCAGCAGCTCTTCTATAACGGGGTCTAGCACAGATACGCAGTATTTT. It codes for CASSSSITGSSTDTQYF. The rearrangement joins TRBV3-1 (or the pseudogene TRBV3-2) to TRBJ2-3; D perhaps matches TRBD2 (5 bases). The CDR3 covers 17 residues. Deletions cut 5 bases from V and 0 bases from J, with 18 bases between. Germline lookup yields CDR1 LGHDT and CDR2 YNNKEL (reference sequence).

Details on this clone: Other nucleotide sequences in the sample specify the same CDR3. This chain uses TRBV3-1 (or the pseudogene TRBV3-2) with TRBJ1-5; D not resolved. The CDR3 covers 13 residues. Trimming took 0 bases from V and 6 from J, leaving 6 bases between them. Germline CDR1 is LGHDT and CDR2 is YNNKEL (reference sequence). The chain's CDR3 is CASSQDRGQPQHF. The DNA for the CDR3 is TGTGCCAGCAGCCAAGACCGGGGTCAGCCCCAGCATTTT.

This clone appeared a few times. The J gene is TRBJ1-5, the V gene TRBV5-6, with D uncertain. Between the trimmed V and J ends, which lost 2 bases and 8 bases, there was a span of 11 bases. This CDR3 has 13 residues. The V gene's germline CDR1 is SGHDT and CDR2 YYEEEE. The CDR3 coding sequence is TGTGCCAGCAGCTTAACAGTCCGAGAGCCCCAGCATTTT. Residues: CASSLTVREPQHF.

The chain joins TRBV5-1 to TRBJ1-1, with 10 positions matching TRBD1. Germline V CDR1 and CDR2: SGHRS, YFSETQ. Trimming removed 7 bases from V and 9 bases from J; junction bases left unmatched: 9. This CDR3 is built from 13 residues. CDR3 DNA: TGCGCCAGCGGGGGACAGGGGTTAGGACAAGCTTTCTTT. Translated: CASGGQGLGQAFF.

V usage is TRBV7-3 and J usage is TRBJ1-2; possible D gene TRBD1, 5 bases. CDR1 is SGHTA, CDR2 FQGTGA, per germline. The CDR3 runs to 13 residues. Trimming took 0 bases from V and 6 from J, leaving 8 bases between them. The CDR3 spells CASSLTGADGYTF. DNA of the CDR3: TGTGCCAGCAGCTTAACAGGGGCAGATGGCTACACCTTC.

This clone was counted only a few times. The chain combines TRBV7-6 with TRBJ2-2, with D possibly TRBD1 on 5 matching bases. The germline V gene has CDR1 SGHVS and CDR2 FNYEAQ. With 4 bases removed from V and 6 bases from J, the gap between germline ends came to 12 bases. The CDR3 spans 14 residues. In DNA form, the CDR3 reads TGTGCCAGCAGCTCCATCGACAGTTCCGGGGAGCTGTTTTTT. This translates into CASSSIDSSGELFF.

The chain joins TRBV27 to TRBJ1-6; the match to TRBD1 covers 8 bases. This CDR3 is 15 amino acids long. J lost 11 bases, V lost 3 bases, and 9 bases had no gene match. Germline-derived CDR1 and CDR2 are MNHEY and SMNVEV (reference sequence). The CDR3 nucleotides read TGTGCCAGCAGTTTTTCGACACAGGGGGGGACACCCCTCCACTTT. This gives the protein CASSFSTQGGTPLHF.

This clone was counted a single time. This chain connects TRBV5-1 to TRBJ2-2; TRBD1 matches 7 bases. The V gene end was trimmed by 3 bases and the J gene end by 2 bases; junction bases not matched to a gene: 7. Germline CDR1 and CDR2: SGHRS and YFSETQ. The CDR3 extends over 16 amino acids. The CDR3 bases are TGCGCCAGCAGCTCGTTGACAGGGATTAACACCGGGGAGCTGTTTTTT. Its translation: CASSSLTGINTGELFF.

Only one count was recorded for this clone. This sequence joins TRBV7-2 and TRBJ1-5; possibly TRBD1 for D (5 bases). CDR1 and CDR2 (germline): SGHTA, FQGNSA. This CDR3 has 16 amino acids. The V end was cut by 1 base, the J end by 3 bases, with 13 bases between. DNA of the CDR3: TGTGCCAGCAGCTTAGTCATAGGGACTAACAATCAGCCCCAGCATTTT. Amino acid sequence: CASSLVIGTNNQPQHF.